These T cell receptor beta chains were read from a single sample in a study of cytomegalovirus exposure and HLA in healthy donors. Using immunoSEQ multiplex PCR, the repertoire was profiled, and TCRdb retains in-frame clones only, with some absent. Of around 100,000 clones in the sample, roughly three quarters were seen once. The sequenced sample consisted of PBMCs. Every receptor here comes from a man aged 50-59 years in good health and CMV-seropositive. Both conserved end residues are part of each CDR3. A D gene is named only where the DNA matches it firmly. Expanded clones get a size class; other rows say once, few or many, or leave the size out.

d_gene	v_gene	abundance	j_gene	CDR3aa	CDR3nt
TRBD2	TRBV10-1	NA	TRBJ2-1	CASPADGSGSSSYNEQFF	TGCGCCAGCCCTGCGGATGGTAGCGGGTCAAGCTCCTACAATGAGCAGTTCTTC
TRBD1	TRBV19	NA	TRBJ1-5	CASSIQDRNQPQHF	TGTGCCAGTAGTATTCAGGACAGGAATCAGCCCCAGCATTTT
NA	TRBV28	NA	TRBJ2-5	CASRPGQVGGETQYF	TGTGCCAGCAGGCCCGGACAGGTCGGGGGAGAGACCCAGTACTTC
NA	TRBV2	NA	TRBJ1-3	CASRTDVGNTIYF	TGTGCCAGCAGAACAGACGTCGGAAACACCATATATTTT
TRBD1	TRBV28	NA	TRBJ2-3	CASSSSRQGTDTQYF	TGTGCCAGCAGTTCCTCCCGACAGGGGACAGATACGCAGTATTTT
NA	TRBV4-3	NA	TRBJ2-1	CASSQETGIFYNEQFF	TGCGCCAGCAGCCAAGAAACTGGTATATTTTACAATGAGCAGTTCTTC
TRBD1	TRBV30	few	TRBJ2-2	CAWSPDRERELFF	TGTGCCTGGAGCCCGGACAGGGAACGGGAGCTGTTTTTT
NA	TRBV18	NA	TRBJ2-1	CASSLSGIYNEQFF	TGTGCCAGCTCACTGTCAGGGATCTACAATGAGCAGTTCTTC
TRBD2	TRBV27	NA	TRBJ2-7	CASSPSTGTRSYEQYF	TGTGCCAGCAGTCCCAGCACCGGGACTAGGTCCTACGAGCAGTACTTC
TRBD2	TRBV28	NA	TRBJ2-2	CASSPQSGTDTGELFF	TGTGCCAGCAGTCCCCAAAGCGGGACCGACACCGGGGAGCTGTTTTTT
TRBD2	TRBV30	NA	TRBJ2-7	CAWSPGGYEQYF	TGTGCCTGGAGTCCGGGGGGGTACGAGCAGTACTTC
TRBD2	TRBV19	NA	TRBJ2-3	CASAETSGSTDTQYF	TGTGCCAGTGCAGAGACTAGCGGGAGCACAGATACGCAGTATTTT
TRBD1	TRBV7-8	few	TRBJ2-2	CASSVTGGFGELFF	TGTGCCAGCAGCGTCACAGGGGGGTTCGGGGAGCTGTTTTTT
TRBD1	TRBV6-5	NA	TRBJ1-1	CASSLDRGAEAFF	TGTGCCAGCAGTCTTGACAGGGGGGCTGAAGCTTTCTTT
TRBD1	TRBV28	few	TRBJ1-2	CASSTSGTGASYGYTF	TGTGCCAGCAGTACTTCCGGCACAGGGGCATCGTATGGCTACACCTTC
NA	TRBV9	NA	TRBJ2-7	CASSVAPGEIGEQYF	TGTGCCAGCAGCGTAGCCCCAGGGGAAATTGGAGAGCAGTACTTC
TRBD1	TRBV9	NA	TRBJ2-1	CASSTALRGSYNEQFF	TGTGCCAGCAGCACAGCGCTCAGGGGGTCCTACAATGAGCAGTTCTTC
NA	TRBV9	once	TRBJ2-1	CASSTQYNEQFF	TGTGCCAGCAGCACCCAGTACAATGAGCAGTTCTTC
NA	TRBV6-5	few	TRBJ1-6	CASSYTTGSNSPLHF	TGTGCCAGCAGTTATACAACAGGGTCTAATTCACCCCTCCACTTT
TRBD1	TRBV5-1	NA	TRBJ2-5	CASSIGTAETQYF	TGCGCCAGCAGCATAGGGACAGCAGAGACCCAGTACTTC
NA	TRBV6-5	NA	TRBJ2-1	CASSYSISPGGRQFF	TGTGCTAGCAGTTACTCGATAAGCCCCGGTGGGAGGCAGTTCTTC
TRBD2	TRBV28	few	TRBJ2-2	CASSPLGGSGSFSGELFF	TGTGCCAGCAGTCCCCTCGGTGGGAGCGGGAGTTTCTCCGGGGAGCTGTTTTTT
TRBD2	TRBV6-1	NA	TRBJ2-5	CASSESGTSGETQYF	TGTGCCAGCAGTGAATCCGGGACTAGCGGGGAGACCCAGTACTTC
TRBD2	TRBV5-4	NA	TRBJ2-3	CASSGNGGNTDTQYF	TGTGCCAGCAGCGGAAACGGGGGGAACACAGATACGCAGTATTTT
NA	TRBV11-3	NA	TRBJ1-5	CASSLGVSRLRNQPQHF	TGTGCCAGCAGCTTAGGGGTCTCCAGGTTGCGCAATCAGCCCCAGCATTTT
TRBD2	TRBV6-4	NA	TRBJ2-2	CASSPEGASGSRELFF	TGTGCCAGCAGTCCCGAGGGGGCTAGCGGGAGTCGGGAGCTGTTTTTT
TRBD1	TRBV7-9	few	TRBJ2-7	CASSSYQGAPYEQYF	TGTGCCAGCAGCTCCTATCAGGGGGCTCCCTACGAGCAGTACTTC
NA	TRBV4-2	NA	TRBJ2-6	CASSQESAGAGANVLTF	TGTGCCAGCAGCCAAGAGTCGGCAGGGGCTGGGGCCAACGTCCTGACTTTC
TRBD2	TRBV6-1	NA	TRBJ2-1	CASSEWREVGNEQFF	TGTGCCAGCAGTGAATGGCGGGAGGTGGGCAATGAGCAGTTCTTC
TRBD2	TRBV7-3	NA	TRBJ2-7	CASSPGGLVGTYEQYF	TGTGCCAGCAGCCCCGGGGGACTAGTAGGCACCTACGAGCAGTACTTC
NA	TRBV27	NA	TRBJ2-6	CASSLFRTVSGANVLTF	TGTGCCAGCAGTCTTTTTAGGACAGTCTCTGGGGCCAACGTCCTGACTTTC
NA	TRBV5-1	NA	TRBJ2-5	CASSSYGETQYF	TGCGCCAGCAGCTCATACGGGGAGACCCAGTACTTC
NA	TRBV28	once	TRBJ2-2	CASSLLRLSNTGELFF	TGTGCCAGCAGTTTACTAAGACTATCGAACACCGGGGAGCTGTTTTTT
NA	TRBV29-1	NA	TRBJ2-1	CSVEDRLALNEQFF	TGCAGCGTTGAAGACCGCCTAGCCCTAAATGAGCAGTTCTTC
NA	TRBV7-2	NA	TRBJ2-3	CASSSPRAYTQYF	TGTGCCAGCAGCTCCCCCAGAGCGTATACGCAGTATTTT
TRBD1	TRBV19	NA	TRBJ1-1	CASSIPGQVFEAFF	TGTGCCAGTAGTATCCCGGGACAGGTCTTTGAAGCTTTCTTT
NA	TRBV2	few	TRBJ2-1	CASSERGAYNEQFF	TGTGCCAGCAGTGAGCGGGGCGCCTACAATGAGCAGTTCTTC
NA	TRBV10-3	NA	TRBJ2-2	CAINDQGQNTGELFF	TGTGCCATCAATGATCAGGGACAGAACACCGGGGAGCTGTTTTTT
NA	TRBV7-2	NA	TRBJ1-1	CASSQTNLNTEAFF	TGTGCCAGCAGCCAAACGAACTTAAACACTGAAGCTTTCTTT
NA	TRBV9	NA	TRBJ2-1	CASNVPQMSSYNEQFF	TGTGCCAGCAACGTCCCCCAAATGAGCTCCTACAATGAGCAGTTCTTC
TRBD1	TRBV29-1	NA	TRBJ2-7	CSVGGTAYEQYF	TGCAGCGTTGGGGGGACAGCCTACGAGCAGTACTTC
TRBD1	TRBV6-5	NA	TRBJ1-2	CASRTGAGGGYTF	TGTGCCAGCCGAACAGGGGCCGGGGGAGGCTACACCTTC
TRBD1	TRBV29-1	NA	TRBJ2-1	CSALSSGQDEQFF	TGCAGCGCCCTGAGCAGTGGACAGGATGAGCAGTTCTTC
TRBD2	TRBV5-1	NA	TRBJ2-5	CASSSGGGQGETQYF	TGCGCCAGCAGCTCGGGCGGGGGGCAAGGGGAGACCCAGTACTTC
TRBD2	TRBV19	NA	TRBJ2-1	CASSIGLAGGPYNEQFF	TGTGCCAGTAGTATAGGACTAGCGGGAGGACCCTACAATGAGCAGTTCTTC
NA	TRBV20-1	NA	TRBJ1-1	CSVSRVTEAFF	TGCAGTGTTTCCCGGGTCACTGAAGCTTTCTTT
NA	TRBV6-5	NA	TRBJ1-6	CASSYGLNNSPLHF	TGTGCCAGCAGTTACGGGCTGAATAATTCACCCCTCCACTTT